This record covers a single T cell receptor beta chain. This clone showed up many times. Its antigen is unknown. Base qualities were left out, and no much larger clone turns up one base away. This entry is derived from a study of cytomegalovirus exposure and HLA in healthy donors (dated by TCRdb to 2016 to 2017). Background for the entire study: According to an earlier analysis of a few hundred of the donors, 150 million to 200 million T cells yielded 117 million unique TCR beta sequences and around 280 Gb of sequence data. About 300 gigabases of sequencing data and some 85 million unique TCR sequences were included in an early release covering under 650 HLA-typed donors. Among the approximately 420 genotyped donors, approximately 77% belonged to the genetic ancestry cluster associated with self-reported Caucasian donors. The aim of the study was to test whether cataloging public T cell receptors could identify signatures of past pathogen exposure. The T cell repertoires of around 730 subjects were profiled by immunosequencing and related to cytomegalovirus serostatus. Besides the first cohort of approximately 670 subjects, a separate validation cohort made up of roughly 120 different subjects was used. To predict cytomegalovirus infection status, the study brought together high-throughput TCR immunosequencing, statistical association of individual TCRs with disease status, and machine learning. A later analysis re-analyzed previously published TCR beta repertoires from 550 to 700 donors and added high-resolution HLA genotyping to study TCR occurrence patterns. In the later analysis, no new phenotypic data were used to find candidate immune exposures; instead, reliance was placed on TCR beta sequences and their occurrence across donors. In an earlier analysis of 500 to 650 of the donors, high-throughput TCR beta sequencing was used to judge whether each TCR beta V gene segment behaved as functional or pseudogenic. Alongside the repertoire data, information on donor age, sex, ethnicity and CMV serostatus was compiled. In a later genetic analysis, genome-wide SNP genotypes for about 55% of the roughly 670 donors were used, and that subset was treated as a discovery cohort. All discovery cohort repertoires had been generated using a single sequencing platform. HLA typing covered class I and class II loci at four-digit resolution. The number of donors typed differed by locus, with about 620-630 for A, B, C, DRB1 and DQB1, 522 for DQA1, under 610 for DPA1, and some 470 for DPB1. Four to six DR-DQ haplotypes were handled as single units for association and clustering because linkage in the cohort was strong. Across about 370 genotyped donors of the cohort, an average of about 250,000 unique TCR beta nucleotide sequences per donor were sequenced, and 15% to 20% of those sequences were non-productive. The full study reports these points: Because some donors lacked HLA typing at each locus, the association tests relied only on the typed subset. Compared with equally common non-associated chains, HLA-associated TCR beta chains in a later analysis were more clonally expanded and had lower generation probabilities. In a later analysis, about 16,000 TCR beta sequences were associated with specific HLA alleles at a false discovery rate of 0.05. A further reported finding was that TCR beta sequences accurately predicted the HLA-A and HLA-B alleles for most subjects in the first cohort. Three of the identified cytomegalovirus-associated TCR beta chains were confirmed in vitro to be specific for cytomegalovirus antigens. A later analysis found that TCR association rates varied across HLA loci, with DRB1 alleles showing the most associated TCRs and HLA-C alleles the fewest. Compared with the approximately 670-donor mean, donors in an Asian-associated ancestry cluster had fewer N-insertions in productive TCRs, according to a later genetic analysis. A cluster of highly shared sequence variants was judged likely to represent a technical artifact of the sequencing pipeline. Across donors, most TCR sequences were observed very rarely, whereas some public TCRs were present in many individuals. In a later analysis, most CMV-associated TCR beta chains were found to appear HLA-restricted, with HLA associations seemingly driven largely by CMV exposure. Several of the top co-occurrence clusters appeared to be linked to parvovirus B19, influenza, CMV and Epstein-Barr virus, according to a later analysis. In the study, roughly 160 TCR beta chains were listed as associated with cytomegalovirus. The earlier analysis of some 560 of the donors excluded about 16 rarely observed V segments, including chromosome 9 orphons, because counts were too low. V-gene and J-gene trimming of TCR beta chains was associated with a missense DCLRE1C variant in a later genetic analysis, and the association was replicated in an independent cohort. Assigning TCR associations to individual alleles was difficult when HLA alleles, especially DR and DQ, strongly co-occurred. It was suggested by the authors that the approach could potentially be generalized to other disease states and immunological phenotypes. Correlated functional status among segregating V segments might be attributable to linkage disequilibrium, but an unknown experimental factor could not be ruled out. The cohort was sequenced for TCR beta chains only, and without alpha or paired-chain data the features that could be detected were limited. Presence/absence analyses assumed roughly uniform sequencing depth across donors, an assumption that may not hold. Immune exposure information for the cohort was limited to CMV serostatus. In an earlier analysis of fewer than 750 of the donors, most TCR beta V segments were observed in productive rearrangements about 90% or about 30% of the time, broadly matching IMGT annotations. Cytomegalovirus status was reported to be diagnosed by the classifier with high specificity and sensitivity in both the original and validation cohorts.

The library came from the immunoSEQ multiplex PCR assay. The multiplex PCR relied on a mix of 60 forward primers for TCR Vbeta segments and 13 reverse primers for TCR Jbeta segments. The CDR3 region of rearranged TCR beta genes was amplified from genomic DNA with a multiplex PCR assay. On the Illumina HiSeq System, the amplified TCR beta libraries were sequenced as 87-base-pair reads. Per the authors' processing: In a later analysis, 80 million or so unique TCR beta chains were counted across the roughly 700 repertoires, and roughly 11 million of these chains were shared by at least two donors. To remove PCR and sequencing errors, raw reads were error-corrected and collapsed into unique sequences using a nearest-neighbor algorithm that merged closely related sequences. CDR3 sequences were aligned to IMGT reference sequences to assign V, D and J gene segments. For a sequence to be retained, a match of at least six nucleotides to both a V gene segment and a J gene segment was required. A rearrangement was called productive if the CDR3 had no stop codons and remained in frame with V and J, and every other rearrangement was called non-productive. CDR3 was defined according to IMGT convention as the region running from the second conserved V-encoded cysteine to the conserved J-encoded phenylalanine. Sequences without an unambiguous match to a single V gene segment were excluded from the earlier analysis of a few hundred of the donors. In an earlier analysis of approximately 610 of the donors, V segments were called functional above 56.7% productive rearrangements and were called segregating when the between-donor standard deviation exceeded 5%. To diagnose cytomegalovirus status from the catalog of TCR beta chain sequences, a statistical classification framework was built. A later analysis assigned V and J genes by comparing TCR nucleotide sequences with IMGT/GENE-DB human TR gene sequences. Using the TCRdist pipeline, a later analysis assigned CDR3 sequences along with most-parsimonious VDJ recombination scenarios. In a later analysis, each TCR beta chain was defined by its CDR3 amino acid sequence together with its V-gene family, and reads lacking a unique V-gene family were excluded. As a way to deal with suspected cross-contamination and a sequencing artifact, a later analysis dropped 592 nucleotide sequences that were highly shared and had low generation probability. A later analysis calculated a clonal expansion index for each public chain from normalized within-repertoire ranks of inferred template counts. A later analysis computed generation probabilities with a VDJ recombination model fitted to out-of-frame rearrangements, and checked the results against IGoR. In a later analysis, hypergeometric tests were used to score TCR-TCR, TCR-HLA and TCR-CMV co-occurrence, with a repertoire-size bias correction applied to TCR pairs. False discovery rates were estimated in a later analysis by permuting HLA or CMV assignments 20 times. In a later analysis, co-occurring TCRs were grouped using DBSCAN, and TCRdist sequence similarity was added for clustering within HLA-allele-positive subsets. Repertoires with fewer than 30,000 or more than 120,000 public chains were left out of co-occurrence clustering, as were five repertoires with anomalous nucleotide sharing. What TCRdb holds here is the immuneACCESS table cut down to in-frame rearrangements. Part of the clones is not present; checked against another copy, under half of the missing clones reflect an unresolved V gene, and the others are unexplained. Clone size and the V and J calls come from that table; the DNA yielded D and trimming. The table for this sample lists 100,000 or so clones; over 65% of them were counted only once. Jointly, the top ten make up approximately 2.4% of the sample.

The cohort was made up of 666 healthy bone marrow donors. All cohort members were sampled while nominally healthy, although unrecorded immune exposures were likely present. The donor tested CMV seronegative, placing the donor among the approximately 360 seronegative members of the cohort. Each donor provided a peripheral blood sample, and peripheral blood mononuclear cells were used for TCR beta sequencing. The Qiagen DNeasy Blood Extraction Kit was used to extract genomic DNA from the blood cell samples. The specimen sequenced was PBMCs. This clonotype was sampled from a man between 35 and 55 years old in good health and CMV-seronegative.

The sequenced DNA: TGTGCCAGCAGCCCAAGCCGGGGGGCCTACGAGCAGTACTTC. This is translated as CASSPSRGAYEQYF. The chain is assembled from TRBV5-4 and TRBJ2-7; 7 bases in the junction line up with TRBD2. Trimming leaves V shorter by 4 bases and J shorter by 2 bases, with the junction holding 6 bases beyond the gene matches. In the germline V gene (reference sequence), CDR1 corresponds to SGHNT and CDR2 to YYREEE. The CDR3 measures 14 amino acids from cysteine to phenylalanine. The kept DNA is CDR3 alone, 42 bases in frame from the first base.